A single T cell receptor beta chain is shown here with its context. The antigen is not known. These data come from a study of OX40 agonist ivuxolimab in advanced cancers. Across the whole study: Previous treatment with anti-PD-1, anti-PD-L1 or anti-CTLA-4 therapy was allowed; over 35% had received some.

General observations from the study: With doses of 0.1 to 3.0 mg/kg, CD4+ and CD8+ blood T cells had undergone clonal expansion by week 6. Relative to CD4+ cells, CD8+ T cells on average had more expanded clones.

Measured with immunoSEQ multiplex PCR; TCRdb has only the in-frame clones, and not every one. The table includes tens of thousands of clones, roughly nine tenths detected once. With 1 base removed from V and 4 bases from J, the gap between germline ends came to 12 bases. CDR3 length equals 14 residues. The germline V gene encodes CDR1 SGHKS and CDR2 YYEKEE (reference sequence). The sequencing used CD4+ or CD8+ T cells sorted from blood, collected in a trial of the OX40 agonist ivuxolimab. The receptor was derived from an adult with an advanced solid tumor such as melanoma, head and neck, liver or kidney cancer. V is TRBV5-5 and J is TRBJ2-7, with D possibly matching TRBD2 (6 bases). CDR3 DNA: TGTGCCAGCAGCTTGTCGGGAGCCAGGTACGAGCAGTACTTC. Protein sequence: CASSLSGARYEQYF.